This is a list of T cell receptor beta chains from one sample in a study of cytomegalovirus exposure and HLA in healthy donors. Here immunoSEQ multiplex PCR was the method, and the copy in TCRdb shows in-frame clones only, minus some. Of under 110,000 clones listed, roughly 75% were seen once; the top ten hold roughly 2.5%. Sequencing used PBMCs. These receptors all come from a man aged 40-49 years in good health and CMV-seronegative. Each CDR3 is given with its conserved first and last residue. A D gene is named only where the DNA matches it firmly. Not every row has a clone size; where given, it reads once, few, many or a size class.

D,J,V,size,length,DNA,CDR3
.,TRBJ1-4,TRBV14,.,16,TGTGCCAGCAGCCAGGGCAGGGATGCAACTAATGAAAAACTGTTTTTT,CASSQGRDATNEKLFF
.,TRBJ2-7,TRBV5-6,.,15,TGTGCCAGCAGCGTCGTTGGCACCCGGAGGAACGAGCAGTACTTC,CASSVVGTRRNEQYF
.,TRBJ2-7,TRBV11-2,.,14,TGTGCCAGCAGCTGGAGGGGGGGGTCCTACGAGCAGTACTTC,CASSWRGGSYEQYF
.,TRBJ1-6,TRBV9,.,14,TGTGCCAGCAGCGTAGGACAAGTTAATTCACCCCTCCACTTT,CASSVGQVNSPLHF
.,TRBJ1-3,TRBV19,.,14,TGTGCCAGCAGCGGACAGATCTCTGGAAACACCATATATTTT,CASSGQISGNTIYF
.,TRBJ2-2,TRBV11-2,.,17,TGTGCCAGCAGCTTAAGAGGGGGTAGTCGGCACACCGGGGAGCTGTTTTTT,CASSLRGGSRHTGELFF
TRBD1,TRBJ2-7,TRBV4-2,few,16,TGTGCCAGCAGCCAAACAGCGGGACAGGGGATGGGTGAGCAGTACTTC,CASSQTAGQGMGEQYF
TRBD1,TRBJ2-5,TRBV2,.,15,TGTGCCAGCAGACTAAGGACAGGGGGTTTAGAGACCCAGTACTTC,CASRLRTGGLETQYF
.,TRBJ2-3,TRBV10-2,few,14,TGCGCCAGCAGTGTTACGGGAGGCACAGATACGCAGTATTTT,CASSVTGGTDTQYF
.,TRBJ2-2,TRBV9,.,16,TGTGCCAGCAGCGTAGCACGACAAGCGAACACCGGGGAGCTGTTTTTT,CASSVARQANTGELFF
TRBD1,TRBJ1-1,TRBV27,few,14,TGTGCCAGCAGTTGGACAGGGGGGGGTTTTGAAGCTTTCTTT,CASSWTGGGFEAFF
.,TRBJ1-1,TRBV6-1,few,13,TGTGCCAGCAGTGGACAGCCATCGACTGAAGCTTTCTTT,CASSGQPSTEAFF
TRBD1,TRBJ1-2,TRBV7-9,.,14,TGTTCCAGCAGCTTATTAGGGACAGGGGCTAATCTCACCTTC,CSSSLLGTGANLTF
.,TRBJ2-5,TRBV2,.,12,TGTGCCAGCCAGATCCTCGGGGAGACCCAGTACTTC,CASQILGETQYF
TRBD1,TRBJ2-7,TRBV29-1,.,14,TGCAGCGTTGGCAAAACCGGGACAGGATACGAGCAGTACTTC,CSVGKTGTGYEQYF
.,TRBJ2-7,TRBV9,.,15,TGTGCCAGCAGCGTAGCTCCCGTTAGGCGGGACGAGCAGTACTTC,CASSVAPVRRDEQYF
TRBD2,TRBJ2-5,TRBV7-2,.,13,TGTGCCAGCAGCCCACGGACTAGCAGGACCCAGTACTTC,CASSPRTSRTQYF
.,TRBJ1-1,TRBV10-2,.,15,TGCGCCAGCAGGGCATCAGGGGTTGTGAACACTGAAGCTTTCTTT,CASRASGVVNTEAFF
.,TRBJ1-2,TRBV7-9,.,15,TGTGCCAGCAGCCTCCCGTTCTCCCAGGGAACTGGCTACACCTTC,CASSLPFSQGTGYTF
.,TRBJ2-3,TRBV9,.,17,TGTGCCAGCAGCGTAGTTGGAGGGCTGGCCTGGGAGGATACGCAGTATTTT,CASSVVGGLAWEDTQYF
.,TRBJ2-1,TRBV19,.,12,TGTGCCAGTAGTATGGGAGACAATGAGCAGTTCTTC,CASSMGDNEQFF
.,TRBJ2-7,TRBV6-1,.,13,TGTGCCAGCAGGGAGGGGGCTTCCTACGAGCAGTACTTC,CASREGASYEQYF
TRBD1,TRBJ1-2,TRBV6-6,once,14,TGTGCCAGCAGTTACCCAGGGGGCAACTATGGCTACACCTTC,CASSYPGGNYGYTF
TRBD2,TRBJ2-7,TRBV7-2,.,15,TGTGCCAGCAGCCCGATGACTAGCGGGGGCTACGAGCAGTACTTC,CASSPMTSGGYEQYF
TRBD1,TRBJ1-5,TRBV7-9,.,15,TGTGCCAGCAGCTTATGGACAGGGGGCTTTCAGCCCCAGCATTTT,CASSLWTGGFQPQHF
.,TRBJ2-1,TRBV7-7,.,14,TGTGCCAGCAGCTTAGGGAGTTCCTACAATGAGCAGTTCTTC,CASSLGSSYNEQFF
.,TRBJ2-7,TRBV6-1,.,15,TGTGCCAGCAGTGTAGACCGGCAGGGGTTAAACGAGCAGTACTTC,CASSVDRQGLNEQYF
.,TRBJ1-2,TRBV6-5,.,15,TGTGCCAGCAGTTATAGGGCAGGCGGGGACTATGGCTACACCTTC,CASSYRAGGDYGYTF
.,TRBJ1-2,TRBV7-9,.,16,TGTGCCAGCAGCTACGGACAGCGGCATCGCCGAGATGGCTACACCTTC,CASSYGQRHRRDGYTF
TRBD1,TRBJ1-1,TRBV5-6,.,15,TGTGCCAGCAGCTGGGGGACAGGGGGGAACACTGAAGCTTTCTTT,CASSWGTGGNTEAFF
.,TRBJ2-3,TRBV5-1,.,14,TGCGCCAGCAGTTTAACAAAAAGCACAGATACGCAGTATTTT,CASSLTKSTDTQYF
.,TRBJ1-3,TRBV27,once,15,TGTGCCAGCGCTAAGGACAGAAACTCTGGAAACACCATATATTTT,CASAKDRNSGNTIYF
.,TRBJ2-1,TRBV6-5,.,14,TGTGCCAGCCATCACTACCCGGCGTACAATGAGCAGTTCTTC,CASHHYPAYNEQFF
.,TRBJ1-1,TRBV29-1,.,13,TGCAGCGTTGCTTCAGAATTGAACACTGAAGCTTTCTTT,CSVASELNTEAFF
.,TRBJ1-1,TRBV14,few,15,TGTGCCAGCAGCAGGCGGACAGATAAGAACACTGAAGCTTTCTTT,CASSRRTDKNTEAFF
.,TRBJ1-5,TRBV4-2,.,12,TGTGCCAGCAGCCAAGATAGTCAGCCCCAGCATTTT,CASSQDSQPQHF
TRBD1,TRBJ1-1,TRBV5-1,.,14,TGCGCCAGCAGCCCCACAGGGGATCAGGGTGAAGCTTTCTTT,CASSPTGDQGEAFF
.,TRBJ1-3,TRBV19,.,12,TGTGCCAGTAGTACGACAGGAAACACCATATATTTT,CASSTTGNTIYF
TRBD1,TRBJ1-2,TRBV7-9,.,17,TGTGCCAGCAGCCCGCGGGCCGGGACAGGGGAAAACTATGGCTACACCTTC,CASSPRAGTGENYGYTF
TRBD2,TRBJ2-2,TRBV2,few,14,TGTGCCAGCAGGGTGATAGCGGGGGCCGGGGAGCTGTTTTTT,CASRVIAGAGELFF
TRBD2,TRBJ2-2,TRBV6-5,few,13,TGTGCCATCCGGACTAGGAACACCGGGGAGCTGTTTTTT,CAIRTRNTGELFF
.,TRBJ2-3,TRBV2,.,13,TGTGCCAGCAGGAGCTACAGCACAGATACGCAGTATTTT,CASRSYSTDTQYF
.,TRBJ2-2,TRBV7-2,.,16,TGTGCCAGCAGCTTAGCCGGGACACCGAACACCGGGGAGCTGTTTTTT,CASSLAGTPNTGELFF
.,TRBJ1-5,TRBV4-1,.,15,TGCGCCAGCAGCCAAGATCGGGGGGCACATCAGCCCCAGCATTTT,CASSQDRGAHQPQHF
.,TRBJ1-3,TRBV7-6,.,16,TGTGCCAGCAGCTTAGCCTCAGGCCTCTCTGGAAACACCATATATTTT,CASSLASGLSGNTIYF
TRBD2,TRBJ2-5,TRBV29-1,.,13,TGCAGCGCTGGGACTAGCAGCCAAGAGACCCAGTACTTC,CSAGTSSQETQYF
TRBD1,TRBJ1-2,TRBV5-6,.,14,TGTGCCAGCAGCTTGGGGGGACAGCGCTATGGCTACACCTTC,CASSLGGQRYGYTF
.,TRBJ2-1,TRBV18,.,16,TGTGCCAGCTCACCACGGGGGCTCCTCTCCTACAATGAGCAGTTCTTC,CASSPRGLLSYNEQFF
.,TRBJ2-7,TRBV2,.,14,TGTGCCAGCAGTGAAAGTTTTGGCCCCTACGAGCAGTACTTC,CASSESFGPYEQYF
.,TRBJ2-7,TRBV6-1,few,15,TGTGCCAGCAGTTCCCCAGGGGTAAACATCTACGAGCAGTACTTC,CASSSPGVNIYEQYF
TRBD1,TRBJ2-6,TRBV7-3,.,17,TGTGCCAGCAGCTACGGACAGGGAGGTCCCGGGGCCAACGTCCTGACTTTC,CASSYGQGGPGANVLTF
TRBD2,TRBJ2-7,TRBV4-1,.,16,TGCGCCAGCAGCCAAGGTAGCGGCGGGGGTCTCTACGAGCAGTACTTC,CASSQGSGGGLYEQYF